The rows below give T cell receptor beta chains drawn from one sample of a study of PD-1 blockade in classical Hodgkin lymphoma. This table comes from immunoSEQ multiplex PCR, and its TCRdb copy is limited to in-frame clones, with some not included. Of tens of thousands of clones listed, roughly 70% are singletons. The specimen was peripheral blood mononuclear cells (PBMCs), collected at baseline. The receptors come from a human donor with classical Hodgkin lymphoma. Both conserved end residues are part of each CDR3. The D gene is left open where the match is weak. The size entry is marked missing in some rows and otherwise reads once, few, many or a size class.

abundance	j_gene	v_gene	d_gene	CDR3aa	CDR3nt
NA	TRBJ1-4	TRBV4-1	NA	CASSPGPAVGEKLFF	TGCGCCAGCAGCCCAGGTCCGGCCGTAGGAGAAAAACTGTTTTTT
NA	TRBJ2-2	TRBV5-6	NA	CASSLKDRPLVGELFF	TGTGCCAGCAGCTTGAAAGACAGGCCCCTCGTTGGGGAGCTGTTTTTT
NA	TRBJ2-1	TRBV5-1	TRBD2	CASSLSSGIDEQFF	TGCGCCAGCAGCTTGTCTAGCGGGATCGATGAGCAGTTCTTC
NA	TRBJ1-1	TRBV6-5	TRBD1	CASSGDREEAFF	TGTGCCAGCAGTGGGGACAGGGAAGAAGCTTTCTTT
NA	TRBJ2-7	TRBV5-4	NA	CASSPLGGGTSYEQYF	TGTGCCAGCAGCCCTCTGGGTGGGGGGACGTCATACGAGCAGTACTTC
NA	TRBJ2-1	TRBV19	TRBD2	CASSIGASGSYEQFF	TGTGCCAGTAGTATAGGAGCTAGCGGGAGCTATGAGCAGTTCTTC
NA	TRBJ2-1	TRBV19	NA	CASSILPSSSYNEQFF	TGTGCCAGTAGTATTTTGCCCTCGAGCTCCTACAATGAGCAGTTCTTC
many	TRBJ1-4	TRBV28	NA	CASSLVNEKLFF	TGTGCCAGCAGTTTGGTAAATGAAAAACTGTTTTTT
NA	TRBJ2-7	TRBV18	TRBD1	CASSSLSGGQATYEQYF	TGTGCCAGCTCATCCCTGAGTGGGGGACAGGCCACCTACGAGCAGTACTTC
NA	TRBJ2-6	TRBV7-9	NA	CASSLDRVSTNTGANVLTF	TGTGCCAGCAGCTTAGACAGGGTGTCGACGAACACTGGGGCCAACGTCCTGACTTTC
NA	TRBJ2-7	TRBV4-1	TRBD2	CASSQGLAGSYEQYF	TGCGCCAGCAGCCAAGGACTAGCGGGAAGCTACGAGCAGTACTTC
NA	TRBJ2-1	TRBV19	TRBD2	CASSMTSGSYEQFF	TGTGCCAGTAGTATGACTAGCGGGAGCTATGAGCAGTTCTTC
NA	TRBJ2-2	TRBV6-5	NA	CASRRTGYTGELFF	TGTGCCAGCAGAAGAACAGGCTACACCGGGGAGCTGTTTTTT
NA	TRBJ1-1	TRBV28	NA	CASRNTEAFF	TGTGCCAGCAGAAACACTGAAGCTTTCTTT
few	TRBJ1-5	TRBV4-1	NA	CASSAMGGNQPQHF	TGCGCCAGCAGTGCAATGGGGGGAAATCAGCCCCAGCATTTT
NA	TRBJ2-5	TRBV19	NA	CASSPVRLAGQETQYF	TGTGCCAGTAGCCCCGTTCGCTTGGCGGGGCAAGAGACCCAGTACTTC
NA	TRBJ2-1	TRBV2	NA	CASRPARGGDNEQFF	TGTGCCAGCCGCCCGGCGAGGGGGGGCGACAATGAGCAGTTCTTC
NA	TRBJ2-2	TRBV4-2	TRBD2	CASSQDRQTSGPPANTGELFF	TGTGCCAGCAGCCAAGATAGACAGACTAGCGGACCCCCCGCCAACACCGGGGAGCTGTTTTTT
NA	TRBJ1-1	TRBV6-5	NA	CASRVGVLNTEAFF	TGTGCCAGCAGAGTCGGGGTCCTGAACACTGAAGCTTTCTTT
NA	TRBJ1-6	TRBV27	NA	CASSFGAGGALVLHF	TGTGCCAGCAGTTTTGGCGCGGGAGGGGCCCTAGTCCTCCACTTT
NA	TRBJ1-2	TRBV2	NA	CASTINYGYTF	TGTGCCAGCACTATCAACTATGGCTACACCTTC
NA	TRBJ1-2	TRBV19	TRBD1	CASTDPGTVTGYTF	TGTGCCAGTACCGATCCCGGGACAGTGACCGGCTACACCTTC
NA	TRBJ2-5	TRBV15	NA	CATSRAGQTQYF	TGTGCCACCAGCAGAGCGGGGCAGACCCAGTACTTC
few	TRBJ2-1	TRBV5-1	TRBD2	CASSPGLAANSYNEQFF	TGCGCCAGCAGCCCTGGTCTAGCGGCCAACTCCTACAATGAGCAGTTCTTC
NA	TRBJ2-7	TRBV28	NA	CASSSQSLEQYF	TGTGCCAGCAGCTCTCAATCTCTCGAGCAGTACTTC
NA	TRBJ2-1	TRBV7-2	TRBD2	CASSLAPGLEYNEQFF	TGTGCCAGCAGCTTAGCTCCGGGACTAGAATACAATGAGCAGTTCTTC
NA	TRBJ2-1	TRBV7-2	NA	CASSPYNEQFF	TGTGCCAGCAGCCCGTACAATGAGCAGTTCTTC
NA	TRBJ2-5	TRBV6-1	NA	CASSGAGNVQETQYF	TGTGCCAGCAGTGGGGCAGGGAACGTCCAAGAGACCCAGTACTTC